This is a list of T cell receptor beta chains from one sample in a study of shared clonotypes between healthy human individuals. TCRdb's table, derived via immunoSEQ multiplex PCR, lists solely in-frame clones and lacks some. The sample has approximately 2.5 million clones, roughly 93% seen once; the top ten hold about 0.39%. Source material: naive CD4+ T cells from PBMCs. These TCRs come from a man younger than 35 in good health. Some clones in this sample may be carry-over from other donors' samples. Each CDR3 is given with its conserved first and last residue. The D gene is left open where the match is weak. Clone size is given for some rows only: seen once, a few or many times, or a class if the clone is expanded.

NA	TRBV6-5	TRBJ1-1	NA	TGTGCCTGCCGCACGAACACTGAAGCTTTCTTT	CACRTNTEAFF
TRBD2	TRBV11-3	TRBJ2-3	NA	TGTGCCAGCAGCCTGGGAGGGGTGGCAGATACGCAGTATTTT	CASSLGGVADTQYF
NA	TRBV7-2	TRBJ1-1	NA	TGTGCCAGCAGCTTAACAGAGAACACTGAAGCTTTCTTT	CASSLTENTEAFF
NA	TRBV5-1	TRBJ1-1	NA	TGCGCCAGCAGCTTGGAAGGGTCTTCGAACACTGAAGCTTTCTTT	CASSLEGSSNTEAFF
NA	TRBV15	TRBJ1-3	NA	TGTGCCACCAGCAGAGACTCAAACACCATATATTTT	CATSRDSNTIYF
NA	TRBV28	TRBJ2-7	NA	TGTGCCAGCAGTTTTCTTAGTAGCCTCTACGAGCAGTACTTC	CASSFLSSLYEQYF
TRBD1	TRBV7-2	TRBJ2-1	NA	TGTGCCAGCAGCCCGGGGGGACAGGGTTACCATGAGCAGTTCTTC	CASSPGGQGYHEQFF
NA	TRBV28	TRBJ2-7	NA	TGTGCCAGCAGTCGCTACGAGCAGTACTTC	CASSRYEQYF
NA	TRBV2	TRBJ1-2	NA	TGTGCCAGCACCCCCCCCTTGGGGGGCTACACCTTC	CASTPPLGGYTF
TRBD2	TRBV7-2	TRBJ2-3	NA	TGTGCCAGCAGCTTTAGCGGGAGGGGCATAGATACGCAGTATTTT	CASSFSGRGIDTQYF
TRBD1	TRBV7-3	TRBJ2-6	once	TGTGCCAGCAGCCGAGGGGACAGGGGCTCTGGGGCCAACGTCCTGACTTTC	CASSRGDRGSGANVLTF
NA	TRBV18	TRBJ1-2	NA	TGTGCCAGCTCACCCGTGTTCCGGGGGCAGACTAACTATGGCTACACCTTC	CASSPVFRGQTNYGYTF
NA	TRBV5-4	TRBJ2-7	NA	TGTGCCAGCAGCTCCCCCGTGGGGGCTAACGAGCAGTACTTC	CASSSPVGANEQYF
NA	TRBV5-1	TRBJ1-3	NA	TGCGCCAGCAGCACTGACGGGAGCTCTGGAAACACCATATATTTT	CASSTDGSSGNTIYF
NA	TRBV5-1	TRBJ2-7	once	TGCGCCAGCAGCCAAGCCACGACGGGAAGCTCCTACGAGCAGTACTTC	CASSQATTGSSYEQYF
NA	TRBV30	TRBJ1-4	few	TGTGCCTGGAGAGGGGATGAAAAACTGTTTTTT	CAWRGDEKLFF
NA	TRBV2	TRBJ2-4	NA	TGTGCCAGCAGCGACGGTGGGGGTGGAAACATTCAGTACTTC	CASSDGGGGNIQYF
NA	TRBV6-1	TRBJ1-3	once	TGTGCCAGCAGTGAAGAAGGACTCTCTGGAAACACCATATATTTT	CASSEEGLSGNTIYF
NA	TRBV6-6	TRBJ2-7	NA	TGTGCCAGCAGTATCCGCGGGCAGGAACAGTACTTC	CASSIRGQEQYF
NA	TRBV12-2	TRBJ1-1	NA	TGTGCAAGTCGCTTGACTACGACAGGGCCGGTGGCTTTCTTT	CASRLTTTGPVAFF
NA	TRBV9	TRBJ2-5	NA	TGTGCCAGCAGCGTCGGGACGGCCCAAGAGACCCAGTACTTC	CASSVGTAQETQYF
TRBD2	TRBV5-1	TRBJ2-7	NA	TGCGCCAGCAGCACCGGGACTAGCGGATACGAGCAGTACTTC	CASSTGTSGYEQYF
TRBD1	TRBV16	TRBJ1-1	NA	TGTGCCAGCAGCCAATATCAGGGGGCCGCTGAAGCTTTCTTT	CASSQYQGAAEAFF
NA	TRBV10-3	TRBJ2-7	NA	TGTGCCATCAGCCTGTCGTCTGGGGACGAACCCTACGAGCAGTACTTC	CAISLSSGDEPYEQYF
NA	TRBV2	TRBJ2-7	NA	TGTGCCAGCAGTTTACTAGTCACCGGGGGCGAGCAGTACTTC	CASSLLVTGGEQYF
NA	TRBV19	TRBJ1-2	NA	TGTGCCAGTAGTACAGGTACCTATGGCTACACCTTC	CASSTGTYGYTF
NA	TRBV6-6	TRBJ1-6	once	TGTGCCAGCAGGGAGCCCGGGAGAGTTAATTCACCCCTCCACTTT	CASREPGRVNSPLHF
NA	TRBV28	TRBJ1-2	NA	TGTGCCAGCAGTTCAGAGTGGTACTATGGCTACACCTTC	CASSSEWYYGYTF
NA	TRBV5-1	TRBJ1-2	NA	TGCGCCAGCAGCGCGACGCGGACGCGAGGAAACTATGGCTACACCTTC	CASSATRTRGNYGYTF
NA	TRBV14	TRBJ2-1	NA	TGTGCCAGCAGCCAAGTTAATGAGCAGTTCTTC	CASSQVNEQFF
NA	TRBV5-4	TRBJ2-7	NA	TGTGCCAGCAGCTTGGGACAGCCGAACGAGCAGTACTTC	CASSLGQPNEQYF
NA	TRBV27	TRBJ1-5	NA	TGTGCCAGCAGTTCACCAGGAGAGGGCCAGCCCCAGCATTTT	CASSSPGEGQPQHF
TRBD2	TRBV14	TRBJ2-1	NA	TGTGCCAGCAGCCGCACGCCCCTGGGAAGCGGGAGGGCCTTTCCTAGCTACAATGAGCAGTTCTTC	CASSRTPLGSGRAFPSYNEQFF
NA	TRBV6-1	TRBJ1-1	NA	TGTGCCAGCAGATGGACAGTCTACATCACTGAAGCTTTCTTT	CASRWTVYITEAFF
NA	TRBV11-2	TRBJ1-3	NA	TGTGCCAGCAGCCCACAAAGCTCTGGAAACACCATATATTTT	CASSPQSSGNTIYF
TRBD1	TRBV27	TRBJ2-1	once	TGTGCCAGTTCAGAGACAGGGATCTACAATGAGCAGTTCTTC	CASSETGIYNEQFF
NA	TRBV5-4	TRBJ1-4	NA	TGTGCCAGCAGCTCGGACGGGCTCGGACTGTTTTTT	CASSSDGLGLFF
NA	TRBV11-3	TRBJ2-3	NA	TGTGCCAGCAGCTCAGGCAGACAGAGCACAGATACGCAGTATTTT	CASSSGRQSTDTQYF
NA	TRBV28	TRBJ1-5	few	TGTGCCAGCAGTTCGACCGGTCAGCCCCAGCATTTT	CASSSTGQPQHF
NA	TRBV6-1	TRBJ2-7	NA	TGTGCCAGCAGTGAAGTTTGGACAGCCCTGCGTGGGGACGAGCAGTACTTC	CASSEVWTALRGDEQYF
NA	TRBV2	TRBJ2-7	NA	TGTGCCAGCAGTCAGGTTTCCGAGCAGTACTTC	CASSQVSEQYF
TRBD2	TRBV5-1	TRBJ2-1	NA	TGCGCCAGCAGCTCGGGACTAGCGGGAGGACCCTACAATGAGCAGTTCTTC	CASSSGLAGGPYNEQFF
NA	TRBV5-6	TRBJ2-7	NA	TGTGCCAGCAGCTTTGGTGCAATTCAGGGCTACGAGCAGTACTTC	CASSFGAIQGYEQYF
NA	TRBV19	TRBJ2-1	NA	TGTGCCAGTAGCCAATTTTACAATGAGCAGTTCTTC	CASSQFYNEQFF
TRBD2	TRBV4-2	TRBJ2-3	NA	TGTGCCAGCAGCCAAAGCCGGACTAGCGGGAGATTCACAGATACGCAGTATTTT	CASSQSRTSGRFTDTQYF
TRBD1	TRBV7-9	TRBJ2-7	NA	TGTGCCAGCACCGATAACAGGGGGTACTACGAGCAGTACTTC	CASTDNRGYYEQYF
NA	TRBV6-1	TRBJ1-2	once	TGTGCCAGCAGGGAGCCTGGGCTCCGGCCTGGCTACACCTTC	CASREPGLRPGYTF
TRBD2	TRBV6-6	TRBJ2-1	NA	TGTGCCAGCAGTTACCGTACTAGCGGGAGCTACAATGAGCAGTTCTTC	CASSYRTSGSYNEQFF
NA	TRBV9	TRBJ2-7	NA	TGTGCCAGCAGCGTAGTCCGTGGCACGAATACCTACGAGCAGTACTTC	CASSVVRGTNTYEQYF
NA	TRBV27	TRBJ2-3	NA	TGTGCCAGCAGTTTCTGGGGATTTACAGATACGCAGTATTTT	CASSFWGFTDTQYF
TRBD2	TRBV11-2	TRBJ2-3	NA	TGTGCCAGCAGCCCCCGGACTAGCGCCGCCGATACGCAGTATTTT	CASSPRTSAADTQYF
NA	TRBV30	TRBJ1-2	NA	TGTGCCTGGAGTGGTGGTTACTATGGCTACACCTTC	CAWSGGYYGYTF
NA	TRBV30	TRBJ2-2	NA	TGTGCCTGGAGTGCCGCGCACACCGGGGAGCTGTTTTTT	CAWSAAHTGELFF
NA	TRBV11-2	TRBJ2-2	NA	TGTGCCAGCAGCCTCCCCTTGGGGACCGGGGAGCTGTTTTTT	CASSLPLGTGELFF
NA	TRBV19	TRBJ1-5	NA	TGTGCCAGTAAGGGTAGGGACGATTATAGCAATCAGCCCCAGCATTTT	CASKGRDDYSNQPQHF